A selection of T cell receptor beta chains follows, all from one sample in a study of T cells in localized non-small cell lung cancer. Clones were sequenced by immunoSEQ multiplex PCR, and TCRdb holds only the in-frame ones, with some missing. In the table there are approximately 40,000 clones, approximately 86% of which are singletons. Sequencing was performed on peripheral blood, taken before any cancer treatment. These receptors all come from a man between 40 and 70 years old with stage I lung adenocarcinoma. CDR3s include the opening cysteine and the closing phenylalanine or tryptophan. D genes are given only for firm matches. Size values are once, few and many counts, or a class for expanded clones, and some rows have none.

V gene	D gene	J gene	clone size	CDR3 DNA	CDR3 protein
TRBV19	NA	TRBJ1-4	NA	TGTGCCAGTAGTATAGATCGGGCGAGTGAAAAACTGTTTTTT	CASSIDRASEKLFF
TRBV11-2	TRBD2	TRBJ2-7	once	TGTGCCAGCAGCCGAAGCGGGAGCTCCTACGAGCAGTACTTC	CASSRSGSSYEQYF
TRBV10-3	TRBD1	TRBJ2-6	NA	TGTGCCATCAGTGCCGGGACAGGGGCGGATGGGGCCAACGTCCTGACTTTC	CAISAGTGADGANVLTF
TRBV19	NA	TRBJ1-3	NA	TGTGCCAGTAGTACTTGGTCCGACTCTGGAAACACCATATATTTT	CASSTWSDSGNTIYF
TRBV19	NA	TRBJ2-7	once	TGTGCCAGTAGTATAGGCCGGGACCGCTTGAAAAACGAGCAGTACTTC	CASSIGRDRLKNEQYF
TRBV7-2	NA	TRBJ2-7	NA	TGTGCCAGCAGACACAGGGGGGGGAGCTCCTACGAGCAGTACTTC	CASRHRGGSSYEQYF
TRBV7-9	NA	TRBJ2-5	NA	TGTGCCAGCAGCTTACTTCCCCAAGAGACCCAGTACTTC	CASSLLPQETQYF
TRBV18	NA	TRBJ2-7	NA	TGTGCCAGCTCACCACCGGGGCGAAGGGGTGACGAGCAGTACTTC	CASSPPGRRGDEQYF
TRBV9	NA	TRBJ1-2	NA	TGTGCCAGCAGCCCCCGGACAGTCCTCACCCAAGACTACACCTTC	CASSPRTVLTQDYTF
TRBV27	TRBD1	TRBJ2-5	few	TGTGCCAGCAGGCCGACAGGGGGCCGTAGGGAGACCCAGTACTTC	CASRPTGGRRETQYF
TRBV18	NA	TRBJ2-3	NA	TGTGCCAGCTCACCAGTAGTTCCCACAGATACGCAGTATTTT	CASSPVVPTDTQYF
TRBV5-4	NA	TRBJ1-4	NA	TGTGCCAGCAGCCTATCAACTAATGAAAAACTGTTTTTT	CASSLSTNEKLFF
TRBV5-1	NA	TRBJ1-2	NA	TGCGCCAGCAGCTTGGAGGCAGGCGAATATGGCTACACCTTC	CASSLEAGEYGYTF
TRBV4-2	TRBD2	TRBJ2-3	NA	TGTGCCAGCAGCCAAGAGTCGGGAGGGCCCACAGATACGCAGTATTTT	CASSQESGGPTDTQYF
TRBV19	NA	TRBJ1-1	NA	TGTGCCAGTAGTGCGGGACCTCGACGGACTGAAGCTTTCTTT	CASSAGPRRTEAFF
TRBV4-1	TRBD2	TRBJ2-7	NA	TGCGCCAGCAGCCAATTTGCGGGAGCGTTGTACGAGCAGTACTTC	CASSQFAGALYEQYF